What follows describes a single T cell receptor beta chain. No cognate antigen has been identified for it. Per-base qualities were not stored, and no clone one base away is much larger. V is pared back by 10 bases and J by 0 bases, with 10 bases lying between the germline termini. CDR1 SEHNR and CDR2 FQNEAQ are derived from the germline V gene (reference sequence). CDR3 length: 13 amino acids, cysteine to phenylalanine. Only the CDR3 portion is preserved as DNA: 39 bases, with reading frame beginning at the first base. Using the deep immunoSEQ assay, multiplex PCR amplified TCR CDR3 regions from genomic DNA. For each cell subset, the extracted genomic DNA was distributed evenly across all wells of several immunoSEQ 96-well plates, and each plate served as one replicate. For sorted subsets, each replicate PCR was loaded with around 220 ng genomic DNA, equivalent to 30,000 or so T cell genomes. Purified libraries were quantified with a Qubit 3.0 fluorometer, sized on a Bioanalyzer 2100, and re-quantified with the KAPA Library Quantification kit. A separate single-read 150-cycle Illumina NextSeq 550 flow cell was used to sequence each immunoSEQ 96-well plate. On the study's bioinformatics: The immunoSEQ output contained only junctional sequences without quality scores, so filtering could not match that applied to full-length reads. To assign V/J genes and CDR3, sequences were annotated against IMGT germline references using PyIR, a Python wrapper for IgBLAST v1.9. Any read was removed if the V/J assignment was weak (E-value above 1e-6), the CDR3 was missing, or the read contained stop codons, out-of-frame junctions, or ambiguous translated residues. V3J clonotypes were defined by identical inferred V gene, J gene, and CDR3 amino acid sequence. The percentage overlap between two repertoires was calculated by dividing the number of shared unique clonotypes by the size of the smaller repertoire. Repertoire richness was assessed with RTK rarefaction, the Chao1 estimator, and Recon v2.1 estimates of unobserved clonotypes. For all TCRbeta clonotypes obtained by the gDNA method from four donors, generation probabilities were computed with OLGA. TCRdb re-hosts the immuneACCESS table, in-frame sequences only. Its copies lack some clones; in the studies checked, an unresolved V gene accounts for under half of them, and the cause for the rest is not known. That table is the source of V, J and clone size, and D and trimming were worked out from the DNA. The sample records around 2.1 million clones, about 93% of which are singletons. Approximately 1.7% of the sample belongs to the ten largest clones.

CD8 naive samples consisted of CD45RO-negative cells that were positively selected for CCR7, yielding a CD45RA+CCR7+ population without TemRA cells. The donors were healthy, HIV-negative adults who had no recently reported acute infections or vaccinations. Every donor was a Caucasian adult residing in Nashville, Tennessee, USA. Blood was obtained by leukapheresis, after which PBMCs were separated by Ficoll-Histopaque density gradient centrifugation and cryopreserved in liquid nitrogen vapor phase. Analytical flow cytometry was used to check the purity and quantity of each magnetically sorted T cell population. Genomic DNA was isolated from each sorted fraction and quantified by UV absorbance on a Nanodrop 2000c. The data originate from a study of shared clonotypes between healthy human individuals (dated by TCRdb to about 2020). Notes on the research overall: The cohort comprised a couple of women and a few men aged 18 to 49 years. To increase sequencing depth and limit assay-specific biases, different laboratories used diverse techniques to prepare libraries and sequence TCR repertoires. Per donor, three plates each were used for CD4 naive and CD4 memory, two for CD8 naive, and one for CD8 memory. Between about 0.8 and 9.5 billion PBMCs per donor were obtained by leukapheresis. To estimate repertoire size and how much clonotypes are shared between individuals, the study performed deep sequencing of blood TCR repertoires from five healthy adults. On the study overall, not on this receptor specifically: Based on pairwise subsampling, the degree of clonotype sharing among donors was expected to be affected by sequencing depth. Because the study included a small number of donors, the genetic and exposure-history diversity represented was limited. Compared with non-shared clonotypes, the clonotypes found in all four sorted-subset donors had higher generation probabilities. About 5% of naive CD4, 3% to 4% of naive CD8, 2% to 2.5% of memory CD4, and about 0.4% of memory CD8 clonotypes were shared across several donors. Sampling was restricted to blood, and TCR repertoires in tissues likely differ from the TCR repertoires found in blood. Naive subsets generally had larger estimated clonotype richness than memory subsets. Even with the large sequencing depth, rarefaction of the sorted-subset datasets indicated that sequencing was incomplete.

Rearrangement joined TRBV7-9 to TRBJ1-3; no D gene call is confident. Sequenced: naive CD8+ T cells from PBMCs. The sample's cell subset or site label, in plain terms: CD45RA+CCR7+. This TCR derives from a man in his late teens or twenties in good health. Some clones in this sample may be carry-over from other donors' samples. The CDR3 reads CATDLVSGNTIYF. In nucleotide form, the sequence is TGTGCCACGGATCTTGTCTCTGGAAACACCATATATTTT.